The clone carrying this T cell receptor (beta chain) has just a few counts. This sample stems from a study of T cells in Graves' hyperthyroidism and ophthalmopathy. Researchers amplified the TCR beta CDR3 regions from RNA transcripts. The primer set for the first-round RT-PCR of the TCR CDR3 was HTBI. One entry per CDR3 protein, called by TCRdb with MiXCR from the multiplex PCR reads. In the table there are 300,000 to 450,000 distinct CDR3 sequences, roughly 25% of which are singletons. CDR1 is MNHEY, CDR2 SVGEGT, per germline. The V gene end was trimmed by 2 bases and the J gene end by 1 base; junction bases not matched to a gene: 6. The CDR3 length is 17 residues.

The source of this sequence is a man in his fifties or sixties with Graves' hyperthyroidism. Sequencing was performed on blood. This chain joins TRBV6-2 or TRBV6-3 and TRBJ2-2, with 8 nucleotides matching TRBD2. This CDR3 is CASSYPGLAENTGELFF. For the CDR3, the DNA is TGTGCCAGCAGTTACCCCGGACTAGCCGAGAACACCGGGGAGCTGTTTTTT.